What follows are 15 T cell receptor beta chains derived from one specimen sequenced in a study of blood T cells in healthy people across ages. Together with a sample-barcoded 5' primer, a J-beta primer mix was included in a second PCR lasting roughly 6 to 12 cycles. TCRdb processed the 5' RACE reads anew with MiXCR; each CDR3 protein has one entry. The profile shows approximately 810,000 distinct CDR3 sequences, 25% to 30% of them singletons. What was sequenced was blood. The receptors come from an elderly woman in good health.

For this clonotype: Since a much larger clone is just one base distant, this may be a read error. This sequence joins TRBV24-1 and TRBJ2-3, with 7 nucleotides matching TRBD1. Germline CDR1 and CDR2: KGHDR and SFDVKD. The CDR3 runs 15 residues. The CDR3, as DNA: TGTGCCACCAGTGATTGGACAGGTAGCACAGATACGCGGTATTTT. This gives the protein CATSDWTGSTDTRYF.

This sequence joins TRBV28 and TRBJ1-1; a possible D gene is TRBD1 (6 bases). The CDR3 length is 15 residues. Looked up from germline, CDR1 is MDHEN and CDR2 is SYDVKM. V lost 7 bases to trimming and J lost 6 bases, with 21 bases between them. Here the CDR3 DNA reads TGTGCCAGCATTCAATTACAGGGAGGGAGCGCTGAAGCTTTCTTT. It codes for CASIQLQGGSAEAFF.

This clonotype was counted ten times or more. The rearrangement joins TRBV4-3 to TRBJ2-4, with D possibly TRBD1 on 7 matching bases. The CDR3 runs 17 residues. Trimming left V 4 bases short and J 0 bases short, with 16 bases between. Germline V gene data show CDR1 as LGHNA and CDR2 as YSLEER. CDR3 sequence: CASSPETGTLAKNIQYF. CDR3 coding DNA: TGCGCCAGCAGCCCCGAGACAGGGACTCTAGCCAAAAACATTCAGTACTTC.

This clonotype was observed many times. V and J are TRBV9 and TRBJ2-7; 7 bases match TRBD1. V dropped 0 bases and J dropped 3; count of bases not matched to a gene: 6. The V gene's germline CDR1 is SGDLS and CDR2 YYNGEE. This CDR3 contains 15 residues. CDR3 protein: CASSVGPGQVYEQYF. The CDR3 DNA reads as TGTGCCAGCAGCGTAGGCCCCGGACAGGTCTACGAGCAGTACTTC.

This chain connects TRBV6-2 or TRBV6-3 to TRBJ1-1; 8 bases are a match to TRBD1. The ends lost 6 bases at V and 5 bases at J; junction bases unmatched: 8. CDR1 and CDR2 from the germline V gene are MNHEY and SVGEGT. This CDR3 has 14 residues. In DNA form, the CDR3 reads TGTGCCAGCAGGCGGACAGGGAGGGGGACTGAAGCTTTCTTT. Translating gives CASRRTGRGTEAFF.

The chain uses TRBV3-1 and TRBJ1-4; D ambiguous. CDR1 is LGHDT and CDR2 is YNNKEL in the germline V gene (reference sequence). The CDR3 is 15 residues long. Trimming removed 4 bases at V and 6 bases at J, with 15 bases between. CDR3 in amino acids: CASSPSTQRDEKLFF. CDR3 DNA: TGTGCCAGCAGCCCGAGCACCCAGAGAGATGAAAAACTGTTTTTT. The full variable domain, in which reference TRBV3-1 and TRBJ1-4 provide the parts outside the CDR3, is DTAVSQTPKYLVTQMGNDKSIKCEQNLGHDTMYWYKQDSKKFLKIMFSYNNKELIINETVPNRFSPKSPDKAHLNLHINSLELGDSAVYFCASSPSTQRDEKLFFGSGTQLSVL.

The V and J genes are TRBV11-2 and TRBJ1-6, with TRBD1 matching 7 bases. The CDR3 has 15 amino acids. Germline CDR1 reads SGHAT; CDR2 reads FQNNGV. With 5 bases clipped from V and 7 bases from J, the junction kept 8 bases outside the gene matches. The CDR3 DNA reads as TGTGCCAGCAGCCCTATCAGGGGGAGGAATTCACCCCTCCACTTT. It specifies CASSPIRGRNSPLHF. Based on the CDR3 plus reference TRBV11-2 and TRBJ1-6, the full variable domain is EAGVAQSPRYKIIEKRQSVAFWCNPISGHATLYWYQQILGQGPKLLIQFQNNGVVDDSQLPKDRFSAERLKGVDSTLKIQPAKLEDSAVYLCASSPIRGRNSPLHFGNGTRLTVT.

This sequence joins TRBV27 and TRBJ2-1, with 7 bases matching TRBD2. V trimming: 7 bases; J trimming: 7 bases; junction bases outside the gene matches: 16. Per germline, CDR1 MNHEY and CDR2 SMNVEV (reference sequence). This CDR3 is built from 16 residues. The chain's CDR3 is CASNHRPGLSLNEQFF. CDR3 nucleotide sequence: TGTGCCAGCAACCATAGGCCGGGACTATCTTTAAATGAGCAGTTCTTC.

The V gene is TRBV12-3 or TRBV12-4, the J gene TRBJ1-1; D may be TRBD1 (5 bases). Trimming removed 9 bases at V and 0 bases at J, with 26 bases between. The CDR3 covers 18 residues. CDR3 in amino acids: CASLKHFLSWGVNTEAFF. CDR3 DNA sequence: TGTGCCAGTTTAAAACACTTCTTATCTTGGGGGGTGAACACTGAAGCTTTCTTT.

This clonotype has ten or more counts. CDR3 sequence: CATQRDLVGDTQYF. Here the CDR3 DNA reads TGTGCCACCCAAAGGGACCTGGTTGGTGATACGCAGTATTTT. This sequence joins TRBV6-2 or TRBV6-3 and TRBJ2-3, with D possibly called TRBD1 or TRBD2 (5 bases each). Germline values: CDR1 MNHEY, CDR2 SVGEGT. V was clipped by 10 bases and J by 6 bases, with 20 bases between them. The CDR3 has 14 residues.

The CDR3 DNA is TGTGCCACCATCACCTTAACGGCAGCTAAGGCCAACGTCCTGACTTTC. This translates into CATITLTAAKANVLTF. The J gene is TRBJ2-6, the V gene TRBV24-1; D unclear. Trimming stripped 8 bases from V and 6 bases from J, with 19 bases between. The germline V gene has CDR1 KGHDR and CDR2 SFDVKD. The CDR3 length is 16 residues.

This clonotype was seen a single time. Being one base from a much bigger clone, this may be a read error. Here the CDR3 omits its conserved ending phenylalanine or tryptophan, so a read error is the likely source. This rearrangement joins TRBV12-3 or TRBV12-4 to TRBJ1-6; 7 bases are a match to TRBD1. The CDR3 loop spans 15 amino acids. The trim removed 4 bases at V and 7 bases at J, leaving 7 bases unmatched. The CDR3 region has the DNA TGTGCCAGCAGTTCTCTGACAGGGATCAATTCACCCCTCCACTGT. It yields the protein CASSSLTGINSPLHC.

In its sample, this clonotype was seen a few times. A read error may explain this, as a much larger clone is one base away. The genes are TRBV20-1 and TRBJ2-1, with 11 positions matching TRBD2. The J call may not be correct, given that the DNA end is closer to TRBJ2-7. Germline lookup yields CDR1 DFQATT and CDR2 SNEGSKA (reference sequence). The CDR3 totals 18 residues. CDR3 region: CSAKGGLADGRSYNEQYF. CDR3 DNA: TGCAGTGCTAAGGGGGGACTAGCGGACGGTAGGTCCTACAATGAGCAGTACTTC.

The sample holds one count of this clonotype. The rearrangement joins TRBV13 to TRBJ2-2; 7 positions agree with TRBD2. Germline V gives CDR1 PRHDT, CDR2 FYEKMQ (reference sequence). V gave up 6 bases and J gave up 6 bases; unmatched junction bases: 16. The CDR3 covers 17 residues. CDR3 sequence reads: CASSYSTGLGGSGELFF. The DNA of the CDR3 is TGTGCCAGCAGTTACTCGACTGGACTAGGAGGGTCCGGGGAGCTGTTTTTT. Full variable domain (remainder filled in from reference TRBV13 and TRBJ2-2): AAGVIQSPRHLIKEKRETATLKCYPIPRHDTVYWYQQGPGQDPQFLISFYEKMQSDKGSIPDRFSAQQFSDYHSELNMSSLELGDSALYFCASSYSTGLGGSGELFFGEGSRLTVL.

The chain links TRBV19 to TRBJ2-5; the match to TRBD1 covers 12 bases. Germline lookup yields CDR1 LNHDA and CDR2 SQIVND (reference sequence). V shed 8 bases and J 4 bases; nucleotides not matched to a gene: 5. There are 14 residues in the CDR3. The chain's CDR3 is CASSGTGGVETQYF. The CDR3 nucleotides are TGTGCCAGTTCCGGGACAGGGGGCGTAGAGACCCAGTACTTC. The full variable domain, completed using reference TRBV19 and TRBJ2-5, is DGGITQSPKYLFRKEGQNVTLSCEQNLNHDAMYWYRQDPGQGLRLIYYSQIVNDFQKGDIAEGYSVSREKKESFPLTVTSAQKNPTAFYLCASSGTGGVETQYFGPGTRLLVL.